This TCR beta chain was found in a study of regulatory T cells in long-lasting Graves disease. In its sample, this clonotype was seen many times. As yet, its antigen is unknown. Whole-study findings and limits: When disease was persistent, TRBV28, TRBJ1-2 and TRBJ2-5 were the favored segments.

For TCR beta, libraries came from iRepertoire HTBI primers and Arm-PCR of CDR3 regions. TCRdb independently ran MiXCR on the multiplex PCR reads; one entry per CDR3 protein. Here the sample spans around 480,000 distinct CDR3 sequences, 16% being singletons. The time point: newly diagnosed GD, antithyroid drugs for less than 3 months. Scientists built the TCR library using RNA that was extracted from PBMCs. The source of the patients was an endocrinology department in Xi'an, China. Germline assignment: CDR1 KGHSH and CDR2 LQKENI. After removal of 3 bases from V and 6 bases from J, the junction contained 6 bases not matched to a gene. This CDR3 has 15 amino acids. The same data also contributed to another study, on T cells in Graves' hyperthyroidism and ophthalmopathy. According to that study: Patients with uncontrolled infections, other autoimmune diseases, pregnancy or lactation were excluded. Blood samples included most of the expanded thyroid clonotypes exceeding 0.001.

This specimen was peripheral blood mononuclear cells (PBMCs), taken at new diagnosis, from a patient treated with antithyroid drugs. The sequence was obtained from a woman in her forties or fifties with Graves disease. The chain carries TRBV18 and TRBJ2-1; 9 bases match TRBD1. The CDR3: CASSPLYRGLNEQFF. Written as DNA, the CDR3 is TGTGCCAGCTCACCCCTTTACAGGGGGCTCAATGAGCAGTTCTTC.